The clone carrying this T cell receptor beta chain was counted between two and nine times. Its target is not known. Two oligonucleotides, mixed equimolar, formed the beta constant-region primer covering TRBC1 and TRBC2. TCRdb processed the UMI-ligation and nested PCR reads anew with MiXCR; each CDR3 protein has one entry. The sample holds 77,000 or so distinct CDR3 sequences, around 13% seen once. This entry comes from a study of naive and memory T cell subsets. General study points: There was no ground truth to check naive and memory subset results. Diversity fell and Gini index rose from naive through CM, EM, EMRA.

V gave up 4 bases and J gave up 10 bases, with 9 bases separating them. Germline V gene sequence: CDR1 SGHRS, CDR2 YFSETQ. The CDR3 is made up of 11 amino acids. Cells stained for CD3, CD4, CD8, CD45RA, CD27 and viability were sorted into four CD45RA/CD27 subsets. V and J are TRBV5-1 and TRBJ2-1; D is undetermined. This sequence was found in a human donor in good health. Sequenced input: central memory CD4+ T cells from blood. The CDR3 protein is CASSLNSEQFF. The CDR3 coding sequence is TGCGCCAGCAGCCTGAATTCGGAGCAGTTCTTC.